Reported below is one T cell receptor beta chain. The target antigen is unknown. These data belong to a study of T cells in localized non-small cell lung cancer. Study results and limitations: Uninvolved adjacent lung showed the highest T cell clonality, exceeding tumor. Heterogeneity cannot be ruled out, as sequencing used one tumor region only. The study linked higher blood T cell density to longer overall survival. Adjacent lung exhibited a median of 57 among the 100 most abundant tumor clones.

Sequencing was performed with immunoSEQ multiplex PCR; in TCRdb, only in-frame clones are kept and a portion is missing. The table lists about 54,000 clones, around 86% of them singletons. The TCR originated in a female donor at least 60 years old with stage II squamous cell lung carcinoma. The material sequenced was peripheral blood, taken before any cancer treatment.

Written as DNA, the CDR3 is TGTGCCAGCAGCCTAGGGGGGGGCTCCTCCTATAATTCACCCCTCCACTTT. Protein product: CASSLGGGSSYNSPLHF. V is TRBV27 and J is TRBJ1-6; possible D gene TRBD1, 6 bases. The CDR3 consists of 17 residues. The ends were cut back, 6 bases at V and 0 bases at J, with 15 bases in the middle. The germline CDR1 and CDR2 sequences are MNHEY and SMNVEV (reference sequence).